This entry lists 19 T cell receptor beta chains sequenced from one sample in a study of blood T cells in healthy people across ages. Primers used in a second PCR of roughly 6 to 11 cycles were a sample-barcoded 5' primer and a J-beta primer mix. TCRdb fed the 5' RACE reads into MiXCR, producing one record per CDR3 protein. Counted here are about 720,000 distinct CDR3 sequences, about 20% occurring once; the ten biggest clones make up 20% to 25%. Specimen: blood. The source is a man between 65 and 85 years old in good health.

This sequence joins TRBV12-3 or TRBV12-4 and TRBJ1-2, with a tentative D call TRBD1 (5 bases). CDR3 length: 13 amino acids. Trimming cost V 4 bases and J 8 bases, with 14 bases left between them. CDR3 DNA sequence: TGTGCCAGCAGTTCGACGACAGATCGGGGCTACACCTTC. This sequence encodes CASSSTTDRGYTF.

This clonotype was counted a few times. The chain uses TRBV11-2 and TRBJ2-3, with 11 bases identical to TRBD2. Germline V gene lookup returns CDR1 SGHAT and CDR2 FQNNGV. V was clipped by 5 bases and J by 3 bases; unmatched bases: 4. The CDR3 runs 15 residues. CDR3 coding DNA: TGTGCCAGCAGCGGCCGACTAGCGGGGACAGATACGCAGTATTTT. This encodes CASSGRLAGTDTQYF.

The CDR3 loop reads CASSPSGGGEQFF. Written as DNA, the CDR3 is TGTGCCAGCTCACCAAGCGGGGGGGGAGAGCAGTTCTTC. V gene TRBV18 combines with J gene TRBJ2-1; 10 bases fit TRBD2. Germline V lookup: CDR1 KGHSH, CDR2 LQKENI. The CDR3 totals 13 residues. The V gene end was trimmed by 2 bases and the J gene end by 10 bases; junction bases not matched to a gene: 2.

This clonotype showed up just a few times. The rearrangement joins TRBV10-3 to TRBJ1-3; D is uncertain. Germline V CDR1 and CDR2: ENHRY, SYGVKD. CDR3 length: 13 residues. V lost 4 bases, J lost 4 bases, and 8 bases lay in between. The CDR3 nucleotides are TGTGCCATCAGTGGGTCGGCGGGAAACACCATATATTTT. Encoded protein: CAISGSAGNTIYF.

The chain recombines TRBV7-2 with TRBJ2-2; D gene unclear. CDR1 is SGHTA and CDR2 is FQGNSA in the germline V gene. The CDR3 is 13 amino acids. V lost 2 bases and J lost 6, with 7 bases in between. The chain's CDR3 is CASSLRRAGELFF. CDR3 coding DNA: TGTGCCAGCAGCTTACGAAGGGCCGGGGAGCTGTTTTTT. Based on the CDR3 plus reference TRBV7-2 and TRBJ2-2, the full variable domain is GAGVSQSPSNKVTEKGKDVELRCDPISGHTALYWYRQSLGQGLEFLIYFQGNSAPDKSGLPSDRFSAERTGGSVSTLTIQRTQQEDSAVYLCASSLRRAGELFFGEGSRLTVL.

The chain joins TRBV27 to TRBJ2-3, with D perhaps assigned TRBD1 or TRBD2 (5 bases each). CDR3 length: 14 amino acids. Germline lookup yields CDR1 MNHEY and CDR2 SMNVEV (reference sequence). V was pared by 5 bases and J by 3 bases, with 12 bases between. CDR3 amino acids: CASSTRQPTDTQYF. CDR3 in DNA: TGTGCCAGCAGTACTAGACAGCCGACAGATACGCAGTATTTT.

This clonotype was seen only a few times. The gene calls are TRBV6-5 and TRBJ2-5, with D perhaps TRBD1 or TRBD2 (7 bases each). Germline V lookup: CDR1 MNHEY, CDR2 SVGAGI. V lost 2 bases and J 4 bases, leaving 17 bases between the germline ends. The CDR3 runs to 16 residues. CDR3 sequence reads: CASSYGTGRGRETQYF. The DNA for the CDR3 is TGTGCCAGCAGTTACGGAACGGGGAGGGGGCGAGAGACCCAGTACTTC.

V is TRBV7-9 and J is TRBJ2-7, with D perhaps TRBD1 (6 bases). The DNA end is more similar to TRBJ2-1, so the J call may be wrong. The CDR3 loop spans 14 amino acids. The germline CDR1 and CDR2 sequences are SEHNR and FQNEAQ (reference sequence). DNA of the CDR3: TGTGCCAGCAGCTGGGCACAGGGAACAAATGAGCAGTTCTTC. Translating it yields CASSWAQGTNEQFF.

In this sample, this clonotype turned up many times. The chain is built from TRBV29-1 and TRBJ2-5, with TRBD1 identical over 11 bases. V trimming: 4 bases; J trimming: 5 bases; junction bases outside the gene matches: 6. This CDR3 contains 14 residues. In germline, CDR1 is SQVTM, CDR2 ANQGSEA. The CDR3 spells CSVGGQGAGETQYF. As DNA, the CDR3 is TGCAGCGTTGGAGGACAGGGGGCCGGGGAGACCCAGTACTTC.

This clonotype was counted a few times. The CDR3 protein is CSAFGITSGEEQFF. The CDR3 nucleotides are TGCAGTGCTTTTGGGATAACTAGCGGGGAGGAGCAGTTCTTC. The chain carries TRBV20-1 and TRBJ2-1; 10 bases line up with TRBD2. The CDR3 runs 14 residues. Per the germline V gene, CDR1 is DFQATT and CDR2 is SNEGSKA (reference sequence). V gave up 5 bases and J gave up 10 bases; unmatched junction bases: 11.

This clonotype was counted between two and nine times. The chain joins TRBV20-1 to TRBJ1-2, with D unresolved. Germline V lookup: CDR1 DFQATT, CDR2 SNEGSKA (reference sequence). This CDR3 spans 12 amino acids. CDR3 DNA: TGCAGGGGAGGGTCCTTAGGGAATGGCTACACCTTC. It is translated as CRGGSLGNGYTF.

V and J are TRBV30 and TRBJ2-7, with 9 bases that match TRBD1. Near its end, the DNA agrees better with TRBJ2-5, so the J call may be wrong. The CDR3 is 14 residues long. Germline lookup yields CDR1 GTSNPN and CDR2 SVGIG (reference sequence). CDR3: CAWSPQGASGTQYF. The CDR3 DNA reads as TGTGCCTGGAGTCCACAGGGGGCTTCTGGGACCCAGTACTTC.

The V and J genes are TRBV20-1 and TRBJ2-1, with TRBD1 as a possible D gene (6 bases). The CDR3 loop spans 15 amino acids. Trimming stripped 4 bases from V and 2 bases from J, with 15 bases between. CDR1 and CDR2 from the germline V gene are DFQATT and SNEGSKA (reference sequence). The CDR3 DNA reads TGCAGTGCTACAACCGGGACATCTGCCTACAATGAGCAGTTCTTC. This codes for CSATTGTSAYNEQFF.

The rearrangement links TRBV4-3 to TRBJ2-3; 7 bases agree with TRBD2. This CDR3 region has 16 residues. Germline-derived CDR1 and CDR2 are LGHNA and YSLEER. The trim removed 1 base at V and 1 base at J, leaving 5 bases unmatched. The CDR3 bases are TGCGCCAGCAGCCAAGGAACTAGCGCGCGCACAGATACGCAGTATTTT. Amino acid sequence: CASSQGTSARTDTQYF.

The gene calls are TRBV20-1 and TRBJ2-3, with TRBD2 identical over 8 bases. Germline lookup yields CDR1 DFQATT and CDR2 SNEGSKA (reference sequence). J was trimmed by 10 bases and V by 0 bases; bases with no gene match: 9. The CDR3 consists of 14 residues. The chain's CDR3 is CSAREGIAGSAQYF. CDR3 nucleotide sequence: TGCAGTGCTAGAGAAGGAATAGCGGGAAGTGCGCAGTATTTT.

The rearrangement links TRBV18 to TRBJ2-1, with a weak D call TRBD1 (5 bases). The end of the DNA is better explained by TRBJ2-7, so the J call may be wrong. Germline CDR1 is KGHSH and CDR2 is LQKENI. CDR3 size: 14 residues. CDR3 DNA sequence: TGTGCCAGCTCACCTCAAAAGGGGAAGTTCGAGCAGTACGTC. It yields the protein CASSPQKGKFEQYV.

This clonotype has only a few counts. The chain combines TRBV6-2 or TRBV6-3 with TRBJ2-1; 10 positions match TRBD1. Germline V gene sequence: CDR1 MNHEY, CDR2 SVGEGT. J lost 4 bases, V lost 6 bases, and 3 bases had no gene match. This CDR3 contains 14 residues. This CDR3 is CASRKGQGYNEQFF. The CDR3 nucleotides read TGTGCCAGCAGAAAGGGACAGGGGTACAATGAGCAGTTCTTC.

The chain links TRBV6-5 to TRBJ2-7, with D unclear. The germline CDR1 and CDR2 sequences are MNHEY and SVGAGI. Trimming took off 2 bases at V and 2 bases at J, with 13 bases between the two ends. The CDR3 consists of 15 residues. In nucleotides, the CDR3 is TGTGCCAGCAGTTACCTTGACGCGCGAACCTACGAGCAGTACTTC. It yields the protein CASSYLDARTYEQYF.

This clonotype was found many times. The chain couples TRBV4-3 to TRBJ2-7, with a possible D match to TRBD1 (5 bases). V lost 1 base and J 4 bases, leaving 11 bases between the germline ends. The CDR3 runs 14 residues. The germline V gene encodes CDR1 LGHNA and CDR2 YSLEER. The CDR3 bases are TGCGCCAGCAGCCAAGCTACAGGTCGATACGAGCAGTACTTC. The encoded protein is CASSQATGRYEQYF.